A selection of T cell receptor beta chains follows, all from one sample in a study of prognosis after radiotherapy for stage I lung cancer. Each CDR3 protein is one row after TCRdb ran MiXCR on the multiplex PCR reads. The sample has fewer than 15,000 distinct CDR3 sequences, approximately 40% seen once; the top ten hold roughly 41%. Sequenced here: PBMCs, sampled before or after stereotactic body radiation therapy (not recorded which). The receptors here all came from a donor aged 50 or older with non-small cell lung cancer. The CDR3 runs from the conserved cysteine through the conserved F or W. The D gene is left open where the match is weak. Clone size appears in some rows only: once, few, many, or a class for an expanded clone.

V gene	J gene	D gene	clone size	CDR3 protein	CDR3 DNA
TRBV28	TRBJ1-1	.	few	CASSLPGQNTEAFF	TGTGCCAGCAGTTTGCCAGGGCAGAACACTGAAGCTTTCTTT
TRBV2	TRBJ2-3	TRBD2	many	CASSTTSGDTDTQYF	TGTGCCAGCAGTACGACTAGCGGGGACACAGATACGCAGTATTTT
TRBV6-1	TRBJ1-4	.	many	CASHFRTAATNEKLFF	TGTGCCAGCCATTTCAGGACAGCTGCAACTAATGAAAAACTGTTTTTT
TRBV2	TRBJ2-1	.	.	CASSAVTGVYGQFF	TGTGCCAGCAGTGCGGTGACTGGCGTCTATGGGCAGTTCTTC
TRBV2	TRBJ1-2	TRBD1	many	CASSASDRGSDYTF	TGTGCCAGCAGTGCTTCTGACAGGGGGAGTGACTACACCTTC
TRBV6-2/TRBV6-3	TRBJ2-7	TRBD2	.	CASSLAAAGYEQYF	TGTGCCAGCAGTTTAGCGGCAGCGGGATACGAGCAGTACTTC
TRBV20-1	TRBJ1-5	.	many	CSAPPQVGQPQHF	TGCAGTGCACCCCCGCAGGTTGGGCAGCCCCAGCATTTT
TRBV6-1	TRBJ2-7	.	.	CASSPLGEGQQYF	TGTGCCAGCAGTCCCCTCGGTGAGGGCCAGCAGTACTTC
TRBV2	TRBJ1-2	.	medium-sized	CASSEEGARVGYGYTF	TGTGCCAGCAGTGAAGAAGGGGCCAGGGTTGGGTATGGCTACACCTTC
TRBV15	TRBJ2-3	.	.	CATSRDRARTDTQYF	TGTGCCACCAGCAGAGACAGGGCCCGCACAGATACGCAGTATTTT
TRBV19	TRBJ2-5	TRBD1	many	CASRGTAETQYF	TGTGCCAGTAGGGGGACAGCAGAGACCCAGTACTTC
TRBV28	TRBJ2-3	.	medium-sized	CASRKTPSFTDTQYF	TGTGCCAGCAGGAAGACTCCTAGCTTCACAGATACGCAGTATTTT
TRBV2	TRBJ1-2	.	once	CTSSRDLTIYGYTF	TGTACCAGCTCAAGGGACCTTACAATCTATGGTTACACCTTC
TRBV7-8	TRBJ2-7	TRBD2	.	CASNPFGGNYEQYF	TGTGCCAGCAATCCCTTCGGGGGGAACTACGAGCAGTACTTC
TRBV6-2/TRBV6-3	TRBJ1-6	.	few	CASSNRHRNSPLHF	TGTGCCAGCAGTAACCGTCACCGAAATTCACCCCTCCACTTT
TRBV29-1	TRBJ2-5	.	few	CSVEAPSVMGTQYF	TGCAGCGTTGAAGCCCCTAGCGTCATGGGGACCCAGTACTTC
TRBV4-2	TRBJ1-3	TRBD1	many	CASSQNPQGAGNTIYF	TGTGCCAGCAGCCAGAACCCACAGGGGGCTGGAAACACCATATATTTT
TRBV5-1	TRBJ2-5	TRBD2	.	CASSPGLAGGRQETQYF	TGCGCCAGCAGCCCCGGACTAGCGGGAGGCCGACAAGAGACCCAGTACTTC
TRBV12-3/TRBV12-4	TRBJ1-5	.	many	CASSSDRTDQPQHF	TGTGCCAGTTCATCCGACAGGACGGATCAGCCCCAGCATTTT
TRBV28	TRBJ1-1	TRBD1	medium-sized	CASSWTTGATFF	TGTGCCAGCAGTTGGACTACAGGGGCAACTTTCTTT
TRBV20-1	TRBJ2-1	.	.	CSAERVSLDEQFF	TGCAGTGCAGAGAGGGTTAGTCTTGATGAGCAGTTCTTC
TRBV4-3	TRBJ2-7	.	many	CASSQDKQGYEQYF	TGCGCCAGCAGCCAGGATAAACAGGGCTACGAGCAGTACTTC
TRBV6-1	TRBJ1-6	TRBD1	.	CASSTVGQGNSPLHF	TGTGCCAGCAGCACGGTGGGACAGGGGAATTCACCCCTCCACTTT
TRBV19	TRBJ1-2	.	medium-sized	CASTLQGNYGYTF	TGTGCCAGTACCCTACAGGGAAACTATGGCTACACCTTC
TRBV5-6	TRBJ2-2	.	many	CASSLGAEAGELFF	TGTGCCAGCAGCTTGGGGGCTGAGGCCGGGGAGCTGTTTTTT
TRBV6-5	TRBJ2-7	.	.	CASSYSPLYDQYF	TGTGCCAGCAGTTACTCCCCACTGTACGATCAATACTTC
TRBV10-3	TRBJ1-6	.	many	CAIRGPDGDYNSPLHF	TGTGCCATCAGGGGACCTGACGGGGATTATAATTCACCCCTCCACTTT
TRBV5-1	TRBJ2-7	TRBD1	many	CASSSQGALNEQYF	TGCGCCAGCAGCTCACAGGGGGCGCTAAACGAGCAGTACTTC
TRBV19	TRBJ1-5	.	.	CASSTGLSGNQPQHF	TGTGCCAGTAGTACAGGACTGTCGGGCAATCAGCCCCAGCATTTT
TRBV6-1	TRBJ2-7	TRBD1	.	CSISDGDRFAEQYF	TGTTCCATCAGTGATGGGGACAGGTTCGCCGAGCAGTACTTC
TRBV24-1	TRBJ2-1	.	many	CATSDMDGLTYNRQFF	TGTGCCACCAGTGACATGGACGGACTAACCTACAATCGGCAGTTCTTC
TRBV14	TRBJ1-1	TRBD1	few	CASSQNRGYEAFF	TGTGCCAGCAGCCAGAACAGGGGATATGAAGCTTTCTTT
TRBV4-1	TRBJ2-3	.	many	CASSQGGGGGGSTDTQYF	TGCGCCAGCAGCCAGGGGGGTGGTGGGGGCGGGAGCACAGATACGCAGTATTTT
TRBV7-3	TRBJ2-1	.	many	CASSLDRYNEQFF	TGTGCCAGCAGCTTAGACAGATACAATGAGCAGTTCTTC
TRBV5-6	TRBJ2-3	.	.	CASSLGGSDTQYF	TGTGCCAGCAGCTTAGGGGGGTCAGATACGCAGTATTTT
TRBV6-2/TRBV6-3	TRBJ1-3	.	medium-sized	CASIPFSPGGGNTIYF	TGTGCCAGCATCCCATTTTCTCCCGGAGGAGGAAACACCATATATTTT
TRBV6-1	TRBJ2-2	TRBD2	medium-sized	CASSHQREGPVGELFF	TGTGCCAGCAGCCACCAGCGGGAGGGCCCTGTCGGGGAGCTGTTTTTT
TRBV27	TRBJ2-1	.	.	CASSRGTSRRYNEQFF	TGTGCCAGCAGTCGCGGTACTAGCCGGAGATACAATGAGCAGTTCTTC
TRBV27	TRBJ1-6	TRBD1	medium-sized	CASSATTGLLGDHAPLDNSPLHF	TGTGCCAGCAGTGCAACGACAGGGCTTCTGGGGGACCATGCACCACTCGATAATTCACCCCTCCACTTT
TRBV7-2	TRBJ2-2	.	.	CVSSPTRREGGELFF	TGTGTCAGCAGCCCGACCCGCAGGGAAGGCGGTGAGCTGTTTTTT
TRBV30	TRBJ1-2	.	.	CSWSESANYGYTF	TGTTCCTGGAGTGAGTCAGCTAACTATGGCTACACCTTC
TRBV20-1	TRBJ2-5	.	many	CSAITVGGETQYF	TGCAGTGCTATTACCGTGGGGGGAGAGACCCAGTACTTC
TRBV7-2	TRBJ2-7	.	.	CASSLGSGLIYEQYF	TGTGCCAGCAGCTTAGGTTCGGGTCTTATCTACGAGCAGTACTTC
TRBV6-1	TRBJ1-2	TRBD1	medium-sized	CASSEGPRDRDRYGYTF	TGTGCCAGCAGTGAAGGCCCCCGGGACAGGGATCGCTATGGCTACACCTTC
TRBV6-2/TRBV6-3	TRBJ2-3	.	.	CASNARVDTQYF	TGTGCCAGCAACGCAAGGGTGGATACGCAGTATTTT
TRBV3-1	TRBJ2-2	TRBD1	.	CASSQIVGRGPGELFF	TGTGCCAGCAGCCAAATTGTCGGCAGGGGGCCCGGGGAGCTGTTTTTT
TRBV6-5	TRBJ2-7	.	medium-sized	CASSWTVTYEQYF	TGTGCCAGCAGTTGGACAGTCACCTACGAGCAGTACTTC
TRBV6-2/TRBV6-3	TRBJ2-7	TRBD2	.	CASSYSKLAGAHSYEQYF	TGTGCCAGCAGTTACTCGAAACTAGCGGGAGCTCACTCCTACGAGCAGTACTTC
TRBV19	TRBJ1-2	TRBD1	.	CASKSARGDYGYTF	TGTGCCAGTAAATCGGCCAGGGGGGACTATGGCTACACCTTC
TRBV5-1	TRBJ2-5	TRBD1	many	CASSARTGMETQYF	TGCGCCAGCAGCGCCCGGACAGGGATGGAGACCCAGTACTTC
TRBV5-6	TRBJ1-5	.	.	CASSGWGGGNQPQHF	TGTGCCAGCAGCGGCTGGGGAGGGGGCAATCAGCCCCAGCATTTT
TRBV28	TRBJ1-5	TRBD1	.	CASSFRQGIRSNQPQHF	TGTGCCAGCAGTTTTCGACAGGGGATAAGGAGCAATCAGCCCCAGCATTTT
TRBV24-1	TRBJ2-5	TRBD2	.	CATSYPGLAGGRETQYF	TGTGCCACCAGTTACCCAGGACTAGCGGGGGGAAGAGAGACCCAGTACTTC
TRBV7-6	TRBJ2-3	.	many	CASSLKELSSTDTQYF	TGTGCCAGCAGCTTAAAGGAGCTCTCTAGCACAGATACGCAGTATTTT
TRBV6-1	TRBJ2-5	TRBD2	many	CASSKREGETQYF	TGTGCCAGCTCTAAGCGGGAGGGAGAGACCCAGTACTTC
TRBV7-8	TRBJ2-3	TRBD1	many	CASSLGGTGVDTQYF	TGTGCCAGCAGCTTAGGGGGGACAGGGGTAGATACGCAGTATTTT
TRBV20-1	TRBJ2-1	TRBD2	many	CSAGGGTSDNNEQFF	TGCAGTGCTGGGGGTGGGACTAGCGACAACAATGAGCAGTTCTTC
TRBV6-1	TRBJ1-6	.	once	CASRLDRLSPLHF	TGTGCCAGCAGGTTGGACAGACTCTCACCCCTCCACTTT
TRBV5-1	TRBJ2-3	TRBD2	many	CASSPGFLGLDLSDTQYF	TGCGCCAGCAGCCCTGGGTTTTTGGGACTAGATTTGTCTGATACGCAGTATTTT
TRBV27	TRBJ2-2	.	few	CASSLAGPGELFF	TGTGCCAGCAGTTTGGCCGGGCCCGGGGAGCTGTTTTTT